The 4 T cell receptor beta chains listed next were all sequenced from one sample in a study of shared clonotypes between healthy human individuals. Profiled with immunoSEQ multiplex PCR; TCRdb holds only in-frame clones, not every one. The data hold roughly 500,000 clones, with over 75% observed a single time. Sequenced: PBMCs. These receptors all come from a woman in her forties in good health. Some clones in this sample may be carry-over from other donors' samples.

The chain employs TRBV6-6 and TRBJ2-7; 11 nucleotides align to TRBD2. V gave up 5 bases and J gave up 2 bases; unmatched junction bases: 5. Looked up from germline, CDR1 is MNHNY and CDR2 is SVGAGI (reference sequence). This CDR3 is 15 amino acids long. CDR3 bases: TGTGCCAGCAGTCTACTAGCGGGAGAGACCTACGAGCAGTACTTC. Its translation: CASSLLAGETYEQYF.

This CDR3 reads CASREGGRRNEKLFF. CDR3 coding DNA: TGTGCCAGCAGGGAAGGGGGGCGTCGTAATGAAAAACTGTTTTTT. The chain carries TRBV28 and TRBJ1-4, with D maybe TRBD1 (6 bases). Germline V lookup: CDR1 MDHEN, CDR2 SYDVKM. V was cut by 6 bases and J by 4 bases, with 15 bases left in between. The CDR3 is 15 amino acids.

The V gene is TRBV5-1, the J gene TRBJ2-7; D possibly matches TRBD1 or TRBD2 (6 bases each). CDR3 length: 14 residues. Germline CDR1 reads SGHRS; CDR2 reads YFSETQ. V lost 1 base and J 3 bases, leaving 11 bases between the germline ends. For the CDR3, the DNA is TGCGCCAGCAGCTTGAGTAGGGGGGTCTACGAGCAGTACTTC. It is translated as CASSLSRGVYEQYF.

For this clone: A read error is the likely source, as a far larger clone sits one nucleotide away. In the same sample, other DNA sequences code for this CDR3. CDR3 in DNA: TGTGCCAGCAGTTCTGGACAGGGGTTTTACACTGAAGCTTTCTTT. This translates into CASSSGQGFYTEAFF. The chain is built from TRBV6-5 and TRBJ1-1; the match to TRBD1 covers 9 bases. The CDR3 sequence is 15 residues long. Trimming at V came to 4 bases and at J to 3 bases, leaving 6 bases not matched to a gene. From germline, CDR1 is MNHEY and CDR2 SVGAGI.